The 26 T cell receptor beta chains below were found in one sample sequenced in a study of CD8 T cells in Susac syndrome. After extraction with the RNeasy kit, about 0.45 to 1 ug of the RNA was reverse transcribed using random hexamers. TCRdb called the immunoSEQ multiplex PCR reads again in MiXCR, with one record for every CDR3 protein. This table holds approximately 190,000 distinct CDR3 sequences, 90% to 96% found once. Sequenced input: CD4+ T cells from PBMCs. Every receptor here comes from a human donor with Susac syndrome.

The chain carries TRBV5-4 and TRBJ2-7, with TRBD1 identical over 11 bases. Per germline, CDR1 SGHNT and CDR2 YYREEE (reference sequence). This CDR3 contains 13 residues. Losses at the gene ends were 2 bases for V and 6 bases for J; bases not matched to a gene: 1. The CDR3 DNA reads TGTGCCAGCAGCTTCGGGACAGGGGGCGAGCAGTACTTC. Protein product: CASSFGTGGEQYF.

V is TRBV6-6 and J is TRBJ1-1; 11 nucleotides match TRBD1. With 11 bases clipped from V and 4 bases from J, the junction kept 6 bases outside the gene matches. CDR1 and CDR2 (germline): MNHNY, SVGAGI (reference sequence). The CDR3 covers 13 residues. In DNA form, the CDR3 reads TGTGCCTCCTCCGGGACAGGGGGCACTGAAGCTTTCTTT. Translation gives CASSGTGGTEAFF.

This clonotype was counted once. The gene calls are TRBV2 and TRBJ2-3, with TRBD2 matching over 12 bases. The J segment lost 2 bases and the V segment lost 6 bases, leaving 6 bases of the junction unmatched. Germline V gene sequence: CDR1 SNHLY, CDR2 FYNNEI. This CDR3 spans 16 amino acids. CDR3: CASRRTSGDPTDTQYF. DNA for the CDR3: TGTGCCAGCAGGAGGACTAGCGGGGACCCCACAGATACGCAGTATTTT.

This sequence joins TRBV20-1 and TRBJ2-2; 7 nucleotides align to TRBD1. The germline V gene encodes CDR1 DFQATT and CDR2 SNEGSKA (reference sequence). The CDR3 spans 15 residues. V was pared by 3 bases and J by 1 base, with 5 bases of the junction left unmatched. This chain's CDR3 is CSASSRQGNTGELFF. The CDR3 nucleotides read TGCAGTGCTAGTTCGAGACAGGGGAACACCGGGGAGCTGTTTTTT.

The chain couples TRBV18 to TRBJ1-2; D remains unclear. Looked up from germline, CDR1 is KGHSH and CDR2 is LQKENI. The CDR3 length is 12 residues. The V and J ends lost 1 base and 8 bases respectively, with 8 bases between them. CDR3 in amino acids: CASSPLSGGYTF. CDR3 bases: TGTGCCAGCTCACCACTATCTGGGGGCTACACCTTC.

V gene TRBV20-1 combines with J gene TRBJ2-1; TRBD2 aligns across 14 bases. Looked up from germline, CDR1 is DFQATT and CDR2 is SNEGSKA (reference sequence). With 3 bases clipped from V and 1 base from J, the junction kept 14 bases outside the gene matches. This CDR3 has 20 residues. The CDR3 sequence is CSARDWTSGGSMASYNEQFF. Written as DNA, the CDR3 is TGCAGTGCTAGGGATTGGACTAGCGGGGGGAGTATGGCGTCCTACAATGAGCAGTTCTTC.

The V and J genes are TRBV30 and TRBJ1-6; D might be TRBD1 (6 bases). Germline V CDR1 and CDR2: GTSNPN, SVGIG (reference sequence). Trimming pared 8 bases from V and 9 bases from J, leaving 23 bases between. This CDR3 region has 15 residues. The CDR3 DNA sequence: TGTGCCGCTATTCCGCAGGGGTTGTATGTTTCACCCCTCCACTTT. Amino acid sequence: CAAIPQGLYVSPLHF.

The gene calls are TRBV7-6 and TRBJ2-3; D is ambiguous. This CDR3 region has 13 residues. Trimming stripped 2 bases from V and 6 bases from J, with 9 bases between. Per the germline V gene, CDR1 is SGHVS and CDR2 is FNYEAQ. The CDR3 nucleotides are TGTGCCAGCAGCTTAAATCCCTCGGATACGCAGTATTTT. Translating gives CASSLNPSDTQYF.

The chain couples TRBV5-4 to TRBJ2-4, with D maybe TRBD1 (6 bases). With 0 bases removed from V and 4 bases from J, the gap between germline ends came to 11 bases. The CDR3 contains 15 residues. Germline CDR1 is SGHNT and CDR2 is YYREEE (reference sequence). Here the CDR3 reads CASSLELQGKNIQYF. As DNA, the CDR3 is TGTGCCAGCAGCTTGGAATTACAGGGTAAAAACATTCAGTACTTC.

The chain carries TRBV3-1 and TRBJ1-6, with 7 nucleotides matching TRBD1. The CDR3 loop spans 15 amino acids. Germline V gene lookup returns CDR1 LGHDT and CDR2 YNNKEL (reference sequence). The V and J ends lost 2 bases and 7 bases, in that order; junction bases with no gene match: 5. In DNA form, the CDR3 reads TGTGCCAGCAGCCAACCGGCAGGGGGAAATTCACCCCTCCACTTT. Translated, it gives CASSQPAGGNSPLHF. Full variable domain (missing parts from reference TRBV3-1 and TRBJ1-6): DTAVSQTPKYLVTQMGNDKSIKCEQNLGHDTMYWYKQDSKKFLKIMFSYNNKELIINETVPNRFSPKSPDKAHLNLHINSLELGDSAVYFCASSQPAGGNSPLHFGNGTRLTVT.

The chain carries TRBV15 and TRBJ1-6; tentatively, D is TRBD1 (5 bases). CDR1 is LNHNV and CDR2 is YYDKDF in the germline V gene (reference sequence). This CDR3 is 13 amino acids long. Trimming removed 5 bases from V and 7 bases from J, with 9 bases in between. CDR3 protein: CATSRDGNSPLHF. CDR3 coding DNA: TGTGCCACCAGCCGGGACGGGAATTCACCCCTCCACTTT.

V usage is TRBV29-1 and J usage is TRBJ2-2; D uncertain. The CDR3 consists of 14 residues. Germline loops: CDR1 SQVTM, CDR2 ANQGSEA. The V and J ends lost 4 bases and 3 bases respectively, with 12 bases between them. The CDR3 loop reads CSVAPFADTGELFF. The CDR3 DNA follows: TGCAGCGTTGCCCCGTTCGCGGACACCGGGGAGCTGTTTTTT.

The chain employs TRBV20-1 and TRBJ2-1, with 11 bases aligning to TRBD2. Germline V gene lookup returns CDR1 DFQATT and CDR2 SNEGSKA (reference sequence). This CDR3 contains 13 residues. Trimming removed 5 bases from V and 4 bases from J; junction bases left unmatched: 1. This chain's CDR3 is CSAPSGGYNEQFF. The CDR3 bases are TGCAGTGCTCCTAGCGGGGGGTACAATGAGCAGTTCTTC.

V and J are TRBV29-1 and TRBJ2-5; the D gene is possibly TRBD2 (6 bases). V shed 7 bases and J shed 8 bases, with 20 bases lying between them. This CDR3 is built from 13 residues. Germline CDR1 SQVTM, CDR2 ANQGSEA. This CDR3 is CSAGWRAEGTQYF. In nucleotides, the CDR3 is TGCAGCGCGGGTTGGAGGGCCGAAGGTACCCAGTACTTC.

The chain uses TRBV9 and TRBJ2-3; D is uncertain. Trimming cost V 0 bases and J 0 bases, with 11 bases left between them. The CDR3 covers 16 residues. Germline V gene lookup returns CDR1 SGDLS and CDR2 YYNGEE. CDR3 nucleotide sequence: TGTGCCAGCAGCGTAGGATCTGCCATGAGCACAGATACGCAGTATTTT. It translates to CASSVGSAMSTDTQYF.

The rearrangement uses TRBV5-1 and TRBJ2-1, with a tentative D call TRBD1 (6 bases). V lost 2 bases and J 7 bases, leaving 16 bases between the germline ends. The CDR3 consists of 15 residues. Germline CDR1 SGHRS, CDR2 YFSETQ. DNA of the CDR3: TGCGCCAGCAGCTTTTTGACAGGTCTAGGGAATGAGCAGTTCTTC. It codes for CASSFLTGLGNEQFF.

The rearrangement links TRBV15 to TRBJ1-2; D remains ambiguous. There are 15 residues in the CDR3. Germline CDR1 LNHNV, CDR2 YYDKDF (reference sequence). Trimming cost V 5 bases and J 7 bases, with 20 bases left between them. The CDR3: CATSEDRGPALGYTF. DNA of the CDR3: TGTGCCACCAGCGAAGATCGGGGTCCTGCCCTTGGCTACACCTTC.

The V gene is TRBV12-3 or TRBV12-4, the J gene TRBJ2-5; 15 nucleotides match TRBD2. V was pared by 6 bases and J by 5 bases, with 10 bases of the junction left unmatched. The CDR3 covers 17 residues. The CDR3 nucleotides are TGTGCCAGCAGCCCAGGACTAGCGGGGGGGATTGGTGAGACCCAGTACTTC. Amino acid sequence: CASSPGLAGGIGETQYF.

The CDR3 nucleotides read TGTGCCTGGAGTGACAGGGGCACTGAAGCTTTCTTT. Protein product: CAWSDRGTEAFF. The chain recombines TRBV30 with TRBJ1-1, with TRBD1 matching 7 bases. This CDR3 comprises 12 residues. J was trimmed by 4 bases and V by 1 base; bases with no gene match: 0. Germline CDR1 GTSNPN, CDR2 SVGIG (reference sequence).

The V and J genes are TRBV7-9 and TRBJ1-6; D is unresolved. CDR3 length: 17 amino acids. The germline gives CDR1 SEHNR, CDR2 FQNEAQ (reference sequence). The V end was cut by 5 bases, the J end by 0 bases, with 14 bases between. The chain's CDR3 is CASSPPGTSSYNSPLHF. The CDR3 bases are TGTGCCAGCAGCCCCCCGGGCACCAGCTCCTATAATTCACCCCTCCACTTT.

The genes are TRBV29-1 and TRBJ2-1, with 8 bases lining up with TRBD1. Germline CDR1 is SQVTM and CDR2 is ANQGSEA. CDR3 length equals 11 residues. Trimming at V came to 7 bases and at J to 16 bases, leaving 12 bases not matched to a gene. The CDR3 spells CSARQGLDLFF. The CDR3 region has the DNA TGCAGCGCCCGACAGGGGCTTGATCTTTTCTTC.

The CDR3 DNA follows: TGTGCCAGCAGCGTATACAGAGAGTCTGGGGCCAACGTCCTGACTTTC. This gives the protein CASSVYRESGANVLTF. The chain couples TRBV5-6 to TRBJ2-6; D gene ambiguous. CDR3 length: 16 residues. The ends were cut back, 4 bases at V and 1 base at J, with 12 bases in the middle. Germline loops: CDR1 SGHDT, CDR2 YYEEEE.

The V and J genes are TRBV18 and TRBJ2-3, with D hard to call. V lost 4 bases, J lost 5 bases, and 10 bases lay in between. The CDR3 is 13 residues long. Germline CDR1 is KGHSH and CDR2 is LQKENI. CDR3 sequence (DNA): TGTGCCAGCTCACTAGACTCCATAGATACGCAGTATTTT. This sequence encodes CASSLDSIDTQYF.

V and J are TRBV24-1 and TRBJ2-2; possibly TRBD1 for D (5 bases). Germline lookup yields CDR1 KGHDR and CDR2 SFDVKD. The germline V and J ends were trimmed by 3 bases and 3 bases, with 16 bases remaining between them. The CDR3 contains 17 residues. Here the CDR3 DNA reads TGTGCCACCAGTGATATACAGACAGCATCGTACACCGGGGAGCTGTTTTTT. Residues: CATSDIQTASYTGELFF.

The J gene is TRBJ2-4, the V gene TRBV12-3 or TRBV12-4; no clear D gene. V lost 5 bases and J 5 bases, leaving 7 bases between the germline ends. This CDR3 has 12 residues. CDR3 region: CASSPFENIQYF. The CDR3, as DNA: TGTGCCAGCAGTCCCTTTGAAAACATTCAGTACTTC.

This rearrangement joins TRBV12-5 to TRBJ2-6; the D gene is possibly TRBD2 (5 bases). Trimming stripped 6 bases from V and 7 bases from J, with 16 bases between. The CDR3 is made up of 15 amino acids. The germline V gene has CDR1 LGHNT and CDR2 FRNRAP. The CDR3 reads CASGSTRDLANVLTF. The CDR3 DNA is TGTGCTAGTGGCTCGACCCGGGATCTTGCCAACGTCCTGACTTTC.